The following is a TCR beta chain sequence with its context. Its antigen remains unknown. The entry originates in a study of blood T cells in healthy people across ages. Points from the study as a whole: It was held that diversity estimates obtained from one million T cells represented underestimates.

CDR3 length: 15 amino acids. The germline gives CDR1 SGHTA, CDR2 FQGNSA. Combining a sample-barcoded 5' primer with a J-beta primer mix, a second PCR ran for roughly 6 to 12 cycles. TCRdb ran MiXCR on the 5' RACE reads and lists one entry per CDR3 protein. The sample carries 750,000 to 1,000,000 distinct CDR3 sequences, roughly 28% recorded once. This same sample was also taken into another study, of T cells of mothers and their children.

The chain employs TRBV7-2 and TRBJ2-4, with 9 bases matching TRBD2. The J call may be faulty, since TRBJ2-5 better matches the DNA end. Sequenced sample: blood. The TCR was taken from a woman between 35 and 50 years old in good health. CDR3 amino acids: CASSPLAGKEETQYF. The CDR3 DNA reads TGTGCCAGCAGCCCCCTAGCGGGAAAGGAAGAGACCCAGTACTTC.